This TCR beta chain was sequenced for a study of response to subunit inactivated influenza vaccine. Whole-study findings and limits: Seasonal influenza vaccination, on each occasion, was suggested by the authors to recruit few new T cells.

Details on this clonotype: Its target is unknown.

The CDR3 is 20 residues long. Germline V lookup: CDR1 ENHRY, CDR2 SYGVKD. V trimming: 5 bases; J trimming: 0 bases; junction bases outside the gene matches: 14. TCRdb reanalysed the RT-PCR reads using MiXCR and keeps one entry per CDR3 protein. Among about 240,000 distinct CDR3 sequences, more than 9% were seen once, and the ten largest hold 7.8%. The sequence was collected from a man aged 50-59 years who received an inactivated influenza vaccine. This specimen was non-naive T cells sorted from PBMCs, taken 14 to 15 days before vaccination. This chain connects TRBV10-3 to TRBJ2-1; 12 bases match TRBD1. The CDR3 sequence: CAISSRGGQGARSSYNEQFF. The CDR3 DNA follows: TGTGCCATCAGTTCAAGGGGGGGACAGGGGGCTCGGAGCTCCTACAATGAGCAGTTCTTC.